This T cell receptor beta chain was found in a study of shared clonotypes between healthy human individuals. Regarding the study as a whole: Only blood was sampled; tissue repertoires likely differ.

To note about this clone: Its antigen is unidentified. An end of the junction differs from the germline gene, which may be a read error.

The protocol was immunoSEQ multiplex PCR, while the TCRdb copy is restricted to in-frame clones and leaves out a portion. The sample consists of around 1.6 million clones, about 98% of them appearing once. CDR1 and CDR2 (germline): SSHAT, FNYEAQ (reference sequence). This CDR3 has 16 amino acids. The V and J genes are TRBV7-7 and TRBJ2-5; 11 nucleotides match TRBD2. The sample consisted of naive CD4+ T cells sorted from blood. The subset: CD45RA+ positively selected. The receptor's source is a man aged 30-40 years in good health. In DNA, the CDR3 is TGTGCTAGCAGCCCGGGGACTAGCGGATACCAAGAGACCCAGTACTTC. The encoded protein is CASSPGTSGYQETQYF.